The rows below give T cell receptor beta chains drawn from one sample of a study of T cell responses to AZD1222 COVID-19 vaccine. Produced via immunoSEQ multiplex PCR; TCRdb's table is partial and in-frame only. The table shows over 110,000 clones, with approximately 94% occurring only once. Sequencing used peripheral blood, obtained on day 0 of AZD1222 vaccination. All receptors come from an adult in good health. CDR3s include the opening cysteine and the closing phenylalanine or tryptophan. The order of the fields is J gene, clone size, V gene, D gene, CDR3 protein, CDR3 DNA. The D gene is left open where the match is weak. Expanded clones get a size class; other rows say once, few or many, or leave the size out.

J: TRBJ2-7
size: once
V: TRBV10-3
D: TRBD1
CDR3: CAISDPGTVGSYEQYF
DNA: TGTGCCATCAGTGACCCCGGGACAGTAGGCTCCTACGAGCAGTACTTC

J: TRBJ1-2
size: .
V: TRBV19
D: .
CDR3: CASSRQGRVANYGYTF
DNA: TGTGCCAGTAGTAGACAAGGGAGGGTAGCTAACTATGGCTACACCTTC

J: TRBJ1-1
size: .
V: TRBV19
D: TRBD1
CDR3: CASSISGGGTEAFF
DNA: TGTGCCAGTAGTATTTCAGGGGGAGGGACTGAAGCTTTCTTT

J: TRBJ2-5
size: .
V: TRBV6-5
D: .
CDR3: CASRTPDGGETQYF
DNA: TGTGCCAGCAGGACCCCGGACGGGGGAGAGACCCAGTACTTC

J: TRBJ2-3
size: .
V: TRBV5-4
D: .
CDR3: CASSPGGLSTDTQYF
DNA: TGTGCCAGCAGTCCCGGGGGCCTCAGCACAGATACGCAGTATTTT

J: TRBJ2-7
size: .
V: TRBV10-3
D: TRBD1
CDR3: CAISGGDSEGRISYEQYF
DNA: TGTGCCATCAGTGGAGGGGACAGCGAGGGCCGAATTTCCTACGAGCAGTACTTC

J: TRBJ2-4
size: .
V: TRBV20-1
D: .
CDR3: CSASLGVGGLNIQYF
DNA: TGCAGTGCTAGTCTAGGGGTCGGTGGACTAAACATTCAGTACTTC

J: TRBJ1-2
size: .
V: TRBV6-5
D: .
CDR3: CASSYSNRDGDYGYTF
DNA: TGTGCCAGCAGTTACTCGAACAGGGACGGAGACTATGGCTACACCTTC

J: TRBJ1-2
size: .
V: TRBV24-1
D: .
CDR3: CATSDIRAVWGYTF
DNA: TGTGCCACCAGTGATATACGGGCCGTGTGGGGCTACACCTTC

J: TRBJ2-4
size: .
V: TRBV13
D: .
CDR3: CASSLGGAKNIQYF
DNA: TGTGCCAGCAGCTTAGGGGGGGCCAAAAACATTCAGTACTTC

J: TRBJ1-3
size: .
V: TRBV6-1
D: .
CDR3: CASSVSSQGLGNTIYF
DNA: TGTGCCAGCAGTGTTTCTTCGCAGGGGCTAGGAAACACCATATATTTT

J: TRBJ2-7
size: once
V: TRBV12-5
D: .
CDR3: CASGLSGIYEQYF
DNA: TGTGCTAGTGGTTTGAGTGGCATCTACGAGCAGTACTTC

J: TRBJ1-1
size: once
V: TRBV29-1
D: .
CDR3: CSWQRILDTEAFF
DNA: TGCAGTTGGCAGAGGATCCTAGACACTGAAGCTTTCTTT

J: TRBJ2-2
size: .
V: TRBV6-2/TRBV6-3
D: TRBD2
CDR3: CASSPSWGFSGRYNTGELFF
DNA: TGTGCCAGCAGCCCATCGTGGGGGTTTAGCGGGAGGTATAACACCGGGGAGCTGTTTTTT

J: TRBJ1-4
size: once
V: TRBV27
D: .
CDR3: CASSLMLGEKLFF
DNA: TGTGCCAGCAGTTTGATGCTGGGAGAAAAACTGTTTTTT

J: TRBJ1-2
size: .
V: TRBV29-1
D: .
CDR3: CSVEGGLYGYTF
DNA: TGCAGCGTTGAGGGGGGACTCTATGGCTACACCTTC

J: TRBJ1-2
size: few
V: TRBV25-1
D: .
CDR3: CASSESLWGYTF
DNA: TGTGCCAGCAGTGAATCGCTTTGGGGCTACACCTTC

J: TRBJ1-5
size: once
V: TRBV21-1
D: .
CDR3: CASSKGSLSNQPQHF
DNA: TGTGCCAGCAGCAAGGGGAGCCTTAGCAATCAGCCCCAGCATTTT

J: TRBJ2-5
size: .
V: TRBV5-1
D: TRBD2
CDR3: CASSLELAGEQETQYF
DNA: TGCGCCAGCAGCTTGGAACTAGCGGGGGAACAAGAGACCCAGTACTTC

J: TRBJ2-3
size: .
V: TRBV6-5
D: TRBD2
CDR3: CASSFTSGPTDTQYF
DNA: TGTGCCAGCAGCTTTACTAGCGGGCCCACAGATACGCAGTATTTT

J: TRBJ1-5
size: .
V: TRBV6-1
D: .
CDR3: CASSEPPFGHGNQPQHF
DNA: TGTGCCAGCAGTGAACCCCCCTTTGGACACGGCAATCAGCCCCAGCATTTT

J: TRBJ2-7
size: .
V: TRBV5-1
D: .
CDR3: CASSLGGTLVYEQYF
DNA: TGCGCCAGCAGCTTGGGGGGTACCCTTGTCTACGAGCAGTACTTC

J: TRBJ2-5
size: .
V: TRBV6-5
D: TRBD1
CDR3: CASKGGTGRYF
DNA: TGTGCCAGCAAGGGAGGGACAGGGAGGTACTTC

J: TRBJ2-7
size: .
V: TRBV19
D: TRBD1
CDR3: CASSTAGQGLYEQYF
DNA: TGTGCCAGTAGTACCGCCGGACAGGGTCTTTACGAGCAGTACTTC

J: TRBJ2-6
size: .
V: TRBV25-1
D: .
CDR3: CASSAHGANVLTF
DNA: TGTGCCAGCAGTGCCCACGGGGCCAACGTCCTGACTTTC

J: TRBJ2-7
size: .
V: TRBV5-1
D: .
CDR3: CASSLGFGTYEQYF
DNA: TGCGCCAGCAGCTTGGGATTTGGAACCTACGAGCAGTACTTC

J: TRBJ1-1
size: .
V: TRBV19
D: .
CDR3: CASSIELLGQTAFF
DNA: TGTGCCAGTAGTATTGAATTGCTCGGACAAACAGCTTTCTTT

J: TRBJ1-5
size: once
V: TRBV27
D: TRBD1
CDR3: CASSSRKGAQPQHF
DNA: TGTGCCAGCAGTTCTCGCAAGGGGGCCCAGCCCCAGCATTTT

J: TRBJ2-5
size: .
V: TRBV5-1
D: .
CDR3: CASSLSARIQETQYF
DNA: TGCGCCAGCAGCTTGTCTGCCCGGATCCAAGAGACCCAGTACTTC

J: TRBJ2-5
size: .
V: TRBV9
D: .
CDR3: CASSDAVEGSQETQYF
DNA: TGTGCCAGCAGCGATGCGGTCGAGGGGTCCCAAGAGACCCAGTACTTC

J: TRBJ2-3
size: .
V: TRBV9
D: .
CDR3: CASSVGPSGTDTQYF
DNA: TGTGCCAGCAGCGTAGGTCCTAGCGGCACAGATACGCAGTATTTT

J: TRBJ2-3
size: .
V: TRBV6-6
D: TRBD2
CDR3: CASTYSGTSGRDTQYF
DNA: TGTGCCAGCACCTACTCAGGGACTAGCGGAAGGGATACGCAGTATTTT

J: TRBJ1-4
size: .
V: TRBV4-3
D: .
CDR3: CASSQEATGWEKLFF
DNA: TGCGCCAGCAGCCAAGAGGCCACAGGGTGGGAAAAACTGTTTTTT

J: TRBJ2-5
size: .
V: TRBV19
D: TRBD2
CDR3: CASSPGLAYETQYF
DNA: TGTGCCAGTAGCCCGGGACTAGCATACGAGACCCAGTACTTC

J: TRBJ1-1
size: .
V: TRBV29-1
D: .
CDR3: CSAGHNTEAFF
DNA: TGCAGCGCAGGACATAACACTGAAGCTTTCTTT

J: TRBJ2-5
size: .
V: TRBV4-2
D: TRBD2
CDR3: CASSPGTSRQETQYF
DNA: TGTGCCAGCAGCCCAGGGACTAGCAGACAAGAGACCCAGTACTTC

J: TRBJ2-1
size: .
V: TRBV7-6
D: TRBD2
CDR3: CASSLGASGNEQFF
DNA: TGTGCCAGCAGCTTAGGGGCTAGCGGGAATGAGCAGTTCTTC

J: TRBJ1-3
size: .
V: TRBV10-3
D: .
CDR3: CAIRPTGAPGNTIYF
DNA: TGTGCCATCAGGCCCACCGGGGCCCCTGGAAACACCATATATTTT

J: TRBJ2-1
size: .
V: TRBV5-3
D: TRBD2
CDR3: CARGVIAGASYNEQFF
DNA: TGTGCCAGAGGGGTAATAGCGGGAGCGTCCTACAATGAGCAGTTCTTC

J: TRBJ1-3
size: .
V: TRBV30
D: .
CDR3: CAWSRQPGNTIYF
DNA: TGTGCCTGGAGCAGGCAGCCTGGAAACACCATATATTTT

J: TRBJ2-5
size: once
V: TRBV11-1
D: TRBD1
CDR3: CASSSRDRQETQYF
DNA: TGTGCCAGCAGCTCTCGGGACAGACAAGAGACCCAGTACTTC

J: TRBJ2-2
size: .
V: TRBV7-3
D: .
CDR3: CASGLLGSPLLANTGELFF
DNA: TGTGCCAGCGGTCTGCTTGGGTCTCCCCTCCTCGCGAACACCGGGGAGCTGTTTTTT

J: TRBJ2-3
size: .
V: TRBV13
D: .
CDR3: CASSLGSGRSDTQYF
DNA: TGTGCCAGCAGCTTAGGGTCGGGCCGGTCTGATACGCAGTATTTT

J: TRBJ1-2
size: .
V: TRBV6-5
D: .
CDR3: CASSRGPNYGYTF
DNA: TGTGCCAGCAGCAGGGGACCGAACTATGGCTACACCTTC

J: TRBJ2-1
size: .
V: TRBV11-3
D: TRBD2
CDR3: CASSVAGTSGGGSYNEQFF
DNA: TGTGCCAGCAGCGTCGCCGGGACTAGCGGGGGGGGCTCCTACAATGAGCAGTTCTTC

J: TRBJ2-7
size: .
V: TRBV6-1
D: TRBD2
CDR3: CASSERGGTYEQYF
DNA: TGTGCCAGCAGTGAGCGGGGGGGGACCTACGAGCAGTACTTC

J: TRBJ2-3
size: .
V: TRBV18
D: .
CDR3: CASSPTGPDTQYF
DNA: TGTGCCAGCTCGCCTACAGGGCCAGATACGCAGTATTTT

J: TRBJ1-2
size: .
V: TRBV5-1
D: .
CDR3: CATWDHYGYTF
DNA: TGCGCCACCTGGGACCACTATGGCTACACCTTC

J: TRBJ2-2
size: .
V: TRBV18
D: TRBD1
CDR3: CASSPGQGRTGELFF
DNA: TGTGCCAGCTCACCTGGACAGGGGCGCACCGGGGAGCTGTTTTTT

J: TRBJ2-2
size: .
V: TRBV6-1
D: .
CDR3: CASSEGLGTGELFF
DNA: TGTGCCAGCAGTGAGGGCCTGGGCACCGGGGAGCTGTTTTTT

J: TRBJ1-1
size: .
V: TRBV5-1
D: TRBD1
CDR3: CASSIGTGGTEAFF
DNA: TGCGCCAGCAGCATCGGGACAGGGGGCACTGAAGCTTTCTTT

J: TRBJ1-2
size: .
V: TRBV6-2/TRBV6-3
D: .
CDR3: CASNPTTHGFYGYTF
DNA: TGTGCCAGCAACCCAACGACCCACGGATTCTATGGCTACACCTTC

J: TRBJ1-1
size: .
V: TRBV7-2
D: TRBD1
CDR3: CASSPREGALMNTEAFF
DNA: TGTGCCAGCAGTCCGCGGGAGGGGGCCCTCATGAACACTGAAGCTTTCTTT